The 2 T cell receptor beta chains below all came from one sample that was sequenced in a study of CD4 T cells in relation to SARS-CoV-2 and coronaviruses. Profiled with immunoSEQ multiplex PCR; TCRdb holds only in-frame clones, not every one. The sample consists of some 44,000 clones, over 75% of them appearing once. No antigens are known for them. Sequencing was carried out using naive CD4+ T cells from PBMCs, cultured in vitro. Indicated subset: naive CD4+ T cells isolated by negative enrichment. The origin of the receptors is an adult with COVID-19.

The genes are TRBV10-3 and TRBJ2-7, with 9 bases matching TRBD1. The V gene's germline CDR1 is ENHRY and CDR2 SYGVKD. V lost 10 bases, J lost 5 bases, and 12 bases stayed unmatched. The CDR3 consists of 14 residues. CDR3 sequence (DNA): TGTGCCACACGACGGACAGGGGATAACGACGAGCAGTACTTC. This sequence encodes CATRRTGDNDEQYF.

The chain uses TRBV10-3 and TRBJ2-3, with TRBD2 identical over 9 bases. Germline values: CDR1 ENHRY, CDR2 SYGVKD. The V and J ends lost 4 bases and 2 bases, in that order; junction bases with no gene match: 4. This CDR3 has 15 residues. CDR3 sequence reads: CAISVLAGSTDTQYF. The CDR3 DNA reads TGTGCCATCAGTGTGCTAGCGGGATCCACAGATACGCAGTATTTT.